A single sample gave rise to the 24 T cell receptor beta chains below, sequenced in a study of OX40 agonist ivuxolimab in advanced cancers. Libraries were constructed by the immunoSEQ multiplex PCR assay. TCRdb took over this immuneACCESS table, retaining in-frame rearrangements with V and J assigned. Such tables are incomplete; in checked studies, under half of the missing clones stem from an unresolved V gene, and the remainder is unexplained. The sample has 9,800 or so clones on record, approximately 88% of them singletons. The ten largest clones capture 9.5% to 15% of the sample. Material: CD4+ or CD8+ T cells sorted from blood, obtained in a trial of the OX40 agonist ivuxolimab. Source of these receptors: an adult with an advanced solid tumor such as melanoma, head and neck, liver or kidney cancer.

The CDR3 DNA reads as TGTGCCAGCAGCGTCAGTGGGTCGGGGGGTCGCTACGAGCAGTACTTC. It translates to CASSVSGSGGRYEQYF. The chain employs TRBV9 and TRBJ2-7; 7 nucleotides agree with TRBD2. CDR3 length equals 16 residues. CDR1 and CDR2 (germline): SGDLS, YYNGEE. V shed 2 bases and J 3 bases; nucleotides not matched to a gene: 11.

The chain links TRBV28 to TRBJ2-3; D call uncertain. CDR1 and CDR2 from the germline V gene are MDHEN and SYDVKM. The CDR3 extends over 13 amino acids. V lost 2 bases and J lost 4, with 7 bases in between. CDR3 DNA: TGTGCCAGCAGTTTAACTATCTCAGATACGCAGTATTTT. Translated: CASSLTISDTQYF.

The chain couples TRBV11-2 to TRBJ2-5; D is ambiguous. V lost 2 bases to trimming and J lost 2 bases, with 0 bases between them. Germline V gene sequence: CDR1 SGHAT, CDR2 FQNNGV. The CDR3 contains 11 residues. The CDR3 here is CASSLQETQYF. In nucleotides, the CDR3 is TGTGCCAGCAGCTTACAAGAGACCCAGTACTTC. Using reference TRBV11-2 and TRBJ2-5 for the parts outside the CDR3, the full variable domain is EAGVAQSPRYKIIEKRQSVAFWCNPISGHATLYWYQQILGQGPKLLIQFQNNGVVDDSQLPKDRFSAERLKGVDSTLKIQPAKLEDSAVYLCASSLQETQYFGPGTRLLVL.

This chain uses TRBV5-5 with TRBJ1-2; the D gene is possibly TRBD1 (5 bases). This CDR3 has 15 amino acids. The V end lost 1 base, the J end lost 6 bases, and 16 bases lay between the germline ends. The germline V gene encodes CDR1 SGHKS and CDR2 YYEKEE (reference sequence). Written as DNA, the CDR3 is TGTGCCAGCAGCTTGCACAACACCGGGGCCGATGGCTACACCTTC. Translating it yields CASSLHNTGADGYTF.

The V gene is TRBV7-2, the J gene TRBJ2-6; no clear D. V lost 0 bases to trimming and J lost 2 bases, with 2 bases between them. This CDR3 contains 14 residues. From germline, CDR1 is SGHTA and CDR2 FQGNSA. The CDR3 DNA follows: TGTGCCAGCAGCTTAGCGACTGGGGCCAACGTCCTGACTTTC. Protein sequence: CASSLATGANVLTF.

This chain joins TRBV6-1 and TRBJ2-7; TRBD1 matches at 9 bases. This CDR3 is built from 18 residues. After removal of 2 bases from V and 5 bases from J, the junction contained 16 bases not matched to a gene. Per the germline V gene, CDR1 is MNHNS and CDR2 is SASEGT. DNA of the CDR3: TGTGCCAGCAGTGAACAGTCTTACAGGGGGCTGGGGGCTCACGAGCAGTACTTC. Translated, it gives CASSEQSYRGLGAHEQYF.

This clone was counted a single time. The chain carries TRBV6-5 and TRBJ2-3; 8 nucleotides agree with TRBD2. The CDR3 contains 16 residues. CDR1 is MNHEY and CDR2 is SVGAGI in the germline V gene. The V and J ends lost 4 bases and 4 bases, in that order; junction bases with no gene match: 10. CDR3 DNA: TGTGCCAGCAGTTCGGGGGGGGCTGATGGGGCAGATACGCAGTATTTT. It is translated as CASSSGGADGADTQYF.

This clone was observed a handful of times. The rearrangement uses TRBV5-1 and TRBJ1-4, with 8 positions matching TRBD1. The V and J ends lost 3 bases and 3 bases, in that order; junction bases with no gene match: 4. The CDR3 is made up of 15 amino acids. From germline, CDR1 is SGHRS and CDR2 YFSETQ. The CDR3 bases are TGCGCCAGCAGCTCCCAGGGGGCAGCTAATGAAAAACTGTTTTTT. It yields the protein CASSSQGAANEKLFF.

This clone came up once. The chain uses TRBV27 and TRBJ1-2; TRBD1 matches at 8 bases. Germline CDR1 MNHEY, CDR2 SMNVEV (reference sequence). The CDR3 is 15 amino acids. J was trimmed by 4 bases and V by 4 bases; bases with no gene match: 8. CDR3 sequence (DNA): TGTGCCAGCAGTTCTCCGGGACAGGACGTCTATGGCTACACCTTC. It is translated as CASSSPGQDVYGYTF.

The V call is TRBV18, the J call TRBJ1-5, with TRBD1 as a possible D gene (5 bases). The CDR3 length is 14 residues. V shed 5 bases and J shed 0 bases, with 8 bases lying between them. Germline V gene data show CDR1 as KGHSH and CDR2 as LQKENI. CDR3 bases: TGTGCCAGCTCAACCGACAGTAGCAATCAGCCCCAGCATTTT. It codes for CASSTDSSNQPQHF.

The chain couples TRBV11-3 to TRBJ2-1, with 10 nucleotides matching TRBD2. After removal of 2 bases from V and 0 bases from J, the junction contained 13 bases not matched to a gene. This CDR3 is 20 amino acids long. The germline gives CDR1 SGHNT, CDR2 YENEEA. The CDR3 DNA reads as TGTGCCAGCAGCTTACGGGGGACAGGCCCTAGCGGGAGCTCCTACAATGAGCAGTTCTTC. It codes for CASSLRGTGPSGSSYNEQFF.

CDR3 region: CASSHGGAGLNEKLFF. DNA of the CDR3: TGTGCCAGCAGCCACGGGGGGGCCGGGCTTAATGAAAAACTGTTTTTT. V gene TRBV11-2 combines with J gene TRBJ1-4, with D maybe TRBD1 (6 bases). Between the trimmed V and J ends, which lost 5 bases and 4 bases, there was a span of 17 bases. Per germline, CDR1 SGHAT and CDR2 FQNNGV. The CDR3 consists of 16 residues.

The V gene is TRBV19, the J gene TRBJ2-1; 7 positions match TRBD2. This CDR3 spans 15 amino acids. V lost 6 bases, J lost 9 bases, and 14 bases stayed unmatched. CDR1 LNHDA and CDR2 SQIVND come from the germline V gene (reference sequence). The CDR3: CASRDLRRELGEQFF. CDR3 nucleotide sequence: TGTGCCAGTAGGGACTTGAGGCGGGAGTTGGGTGAGCAGTTCTTC.

The V call is TRBV5-1, the J call TRBJ2-7, with D unclear. V lost 1 base, J lost 0 bases, and 11 bases lay in between. This CDR3 is 15 amino acids long. The V gene's germline CDR1 is SGHRS and CDR2 YFSETQ. The CDR3 DNA reads as TGCGCCAGCAGCTTGATGATACCTGGCTCCTACGAGCAGTACTTC. It yields the protein CASSLMIPGSYEQYF.

The chain recombines TRBV6-5 with TRBJ2-4; the D call may be TRBD1 or TRBD2 (5 bases each). The CDR3 covers 14 residues. Germline loops: CDR1 MNHEY, CDR2 SVGAGI. V was cut by 0 bases and J by 7 bases, with 10 bases left in between. The CDR3, as DNA: TGTGCCAGCAGTTACTCTCAGGGCGGGAACATTCAGTACTTC. It translates to CASSYSQGGNIQYF.

The chain carries TRBV25-1 and TRBJ2-6; unclear D gene. The V end was cut by 0 bases, the J end by 3 bases, with 3 bases between. Germline CDR1 and CDR2: MGHDK and SYGVNS. The CDR3 has 14 residues. The CDR3 here is CASSEYSGANVLTF. DNA of the CDR3: TGTGCCAGCAGTGAATATAGTGGGGCCAACGTCCTGACTTTC.

The chain employs TRBV28 and TRBJ2-5, with 13 bases matching TRBD2. The junction had 3 bases not matched to a gene; V was cut back by 4 bases and J by 4 bases. Germline CDR1 reads MDHEN; CDR2 reads SYDVKM. The CDR3 spans 15 residues. CDR3 DNA: TGTGCCAGCAGTTCACTAGCGGGAGGGGGAGAGACCCAGTACTTC. This translates into CASSSLAGGGETQYF.

This clone was recorded only once. The rearrangement links TRBV11-3 to TRBJ1-1; TRBD1 is a possible D gene (6 bases). This CDR3 has 15 amino acids. Germline lookup yields CDR1 SGHNT and CDR2 YENEEA. The DNA of the CDR3 is TGTCTCCACAGGGCGGGTTCTCCCGCGAACACTGAAGCTTTCTTT. Its translation is CLHRAGSPANTEAFF.

The V and J genes are TRBV19 and TRBJ2-1, with 9 bases lining up with TRBD2. CDR1 and CDR2 (germline): LNHDA, SQIVND (reference sequence). The length of the CDR3 is 16 residues. Trimming at V came to 6 bases and at J to 8 bases, leaving 14 bases not matched to a gene. CDR3 residues: CASSPRGSGRFYEQFF. The CDR3 DNA reads as TGTGCCAGTAGCCCCAGGGGTAGCGGGAGATTCTATGAGCAGTTCTTC. The complete variable domain, with remaining parts taken from reference TRBV19 and TRBJ2-1, reads DGGITQSPKYLFRKEGQNVTLSCEQNLNHDAMYWYRQDPGQGLRLIYYSQIVNDFQKGDIAEGYSVSREKKESFPLTVTSAQKNPTAFYLCASSPRGSGRFYEQFFGPGTRLTVL.

The chain joins TRBV7-9 to TRBJ2-3, with TRBD1 matching over 7 bases. This CDR3 contains 15 residues. CDR1 and CDR2 (germline): SEHNR, FQNEAQ (reference sequence). After removal of 3 bases from V and 4 bases from J, the junction contained 7 bases not matched to a gene. CDR3 in DNA: TGTGCCAGCAGCTTGGGGCAGGGGGACGCAGATACGCAGTATTTT. This sequence encodes CASSLGQGDADTQYF.

The chain is built from TRBV10-3 and TRBJ2-5; 9 bases align to TRBD2. The CDR3 runs 17 residues. Germline V gene lookup returns CDR1 ENHRY and CDR2 SYGVKD. Trimming at V came to 3 bases and at J to 5 bases, leaving 13 bases not matched to a gene. CDR3 sequence: CAISERTGTSSPETQYF. The CDR3 DNA reads TGTGCCATCAGTGAACGCACCGGGACTAGCTCCCCCGAGACCCAGTACTTC.

The V call is TRBV7-6, the J call TRBJ2-3, with 8 bases lining up with TRBD1. V gave up 5 bases and J gave up 2 bases; unmatched junction bases: 9. Germline V CDR1 and CDR2: SGHVS, FNYEAQ. The CDR3 loop spans 16 amino acids. This CDR3 reads CASSTQDRAATDTQYF. Here the CDR3 DNA reads TGTGCCAGCAGCACCCAGGACAGGGCCGCCACAGATACGCAGTATTTT.

This clone appeared a single time. CDR3 DNA: TGTGCCAGCAGTTTCCGGACTAGCGGGAGAGTTCCCTACAATGAGCAGTTCTTC. This translates into CASSFRTSGRVPYNEQFF. J is TRBJ2-1 and V is TRBV27, with 13 bases aligning to TRBD2. The CDR3 covers 18 residues. V shed 3 bases and J 2 bases; nucleotides not matched to a gene: 7. The germline V gene encodes CDR1 MNHEY and CDR2 SMNVEV (reference sequence).

The chain joins TRBV6-1 to TRBJ2-5; D gene ambiguous. The V and J ends lost 8 bases and 5 bases respectively, with 15 bases between them. This CDR3 has 13 residues. CDR1 and CDR2 from the germline V gene are MNHNS and SASEGT. For the CDR3, the DNA is TGTGCCAGCGAAGTCAGCCACCCGGAGACCCAGTACTTC. Its translation: CASEVSHPETQYF.